These 29 T cell receptor beta chains were sequenced from one sample in a study of T cells in Graves' hyperthyroidism and ophthalmopathy (dated by TCRdb to between 2018 and 2021). Libraries came from multiplex PCR. Sequencing instrument: Illumina HiSeq 2000. Amplification of TCR beta CDR3 regions was carried out from RNA transcripts. A first-round RT-PCR of the TCR CDR3 used the HTBI primer set with the Qiagen OneStep RT-PCR kit. TCRdb trimmed public reads at Q25 via fastp, called clones via MiXCR and kept in-frame beta chains. CDR3 protein duplicates are merged, each entry listing the most common genes and DNA. In all, the sample holds 450,000 to 650,000 distinct CDR3 sequences, and approximately 17% of those were seen once. Of the sample, approximately 16% falls within the top ten clones. Material: blood. The source is a young woman with Graves' ophthalmopathy.

The chain is built from TRBV28 and TRBJ1-2; 7 bases are a match to TRBD1. Germline-derived CDR1 and CDR2 are MDHEN and SYDVKM. Trimming removed 1 base from V and 1 base from J; junction bases left unmatched: 3. This CDR3 region has 15 residues. In nucleotides, the CDR3 is TGTGCCAGCAGTTTATCCGGGACAGATAACTATGGCTACACCTTC. This gives the protein CASSLSGTDNYGYTF.

V usage is TRBV20-1 and J usage is TRBJ1-3; weak D call: TRBD1 (5 bases). This CDR3 has 17 amino acids. V gave up 0 bases and J gave up 0 bases, with 15 bases separating them. Germline CDR1 and CDR2: DFQATT and SNEGSKA (reference sequence). The DNA of the CDR3 is TGCAGTGCTAGAGATCGGCGCGGGGCGGCCTCTGGAAACACCATATATTTT. The encoded protein is CSARDRRGAASGNTIYF.

There are many counts of this clonotype. The gene calls are TRBV20-1 and TRBJ2-2, with D perhaps TRBD1 or TRBD2 (5 bases each). Trimming took 6 bases from V and 6 from J, leaving 11 bases between them. The CDR3 spans 12 residues. Germline CDR1 and CDR2: DFQATT and SNEGSKA (reference sequence). The CDR3 protein is CSAHGGPGELFF. The CDR3 nucleotides read TGCAGTGCCCATGGGGGACCCGGGGAGCTGTTTTTT.

This clonotype was counted only a few times. The chain joins TRBV4-1 to TRBJ1-6; 10 nucleotides match TRBD1. Germline values: CDR1 MGHRA, CDR2 YSYEKL. With V trimmed by 4 bases and J by 9 bases, 3 bases remained unmatched. CDR3 length: 14 residues. CDR3 sequence reads: CASSPGQGVSPLHF. The CDR3 region has the DNA TGCGCCAGCAGCCCTGGACAGGGGGTTTCACCCCTCCACTTT.

Many counts were recorded for this clonotype. The gene calls are TRBV2 and TRBJ2-7; 9 positions agree with TRBD1. In germline, CDR1 is SNHLY, CDR2 FYNNEI. The junction had 4 bases not matched to a gene; V was cut back by 4 bases and J by 6 bases. The CDR3 is 13 amino acids. CDR3 amino acids: CASSGGTGLEQYF. CDR3 DNA sequence: TGTGCCAGCAGTGGTGGGACAGGGCTCGAGCAGTACTTC.

This clonotype was seen ten or more times. The V gene is TRBV27, the J gene TRBJ1-1, with D possibly being TRBD1 (5 bases). CDR1 and CDR2 from the germline V gene are MNHEY and SMNVEV (reference sequence). Trimming took 3 bases from V and 8 from J, leaving 10 bases between them. The CDR3 loop spans 12 amino acids. CDR3 sequence reads: CASSLRGGEAFF. The CDR3 DNA reads TGTGCCAGCAGTTTGCGGGGGGGGGAAGCTTTCTTT.

The chain joins TRBV19 to TRBJ1-5; weak D call: TRBD1 (6 bases). CDR3 size: 18 residues. Trimming left V 1 base short and J 0 bases short, with 16 bases between. CDR1 is LNHDA and CDR2 is SQIVND in the germline V gene (reference sequence). As DNA, the CDR3 is TGTGCCAGTAGTATAGCTAAAGGGGGGATAAATAGCAATCAGCCCCAGCATTTT. This gives the protein CASSIAKGGINSNQPQHF.

This clonotype appeared a single time. The chain recombines TRBV25-1 with TRBJ1-6, with 8 bases fitting TRBD1. V was clipped by 5 bases and J by 9 bases; unmatched bases: 6. The CDR3 consists of 14 residues. Germline V lookup: CDR1 MGHDK, CDR2 SYGVNS. DNA of the CDR3: TGTGCCAGCAGTAACGCCAGGGGGCCTTCACCCCTCCACTTT. Its protein product is CASSNARGPSPLHF.

This clonotype occurred many times. The V call is TRBV30, the J call TRBJ2-7, with D possibly being TRBD1 or TRBD2 (5 bases each). With 3 bases removed from V and 0 bases from J, the gap between germline ends came to 15 bases. The V gene's germline CDR1 is GTSNPN and CDR2 SVGIG (reference sequence). The CDR3 covers 15 residues. CDR3: CAWSGGDRLSYEQYF. In nucleotides, the CDR3 is TGTGCCTGGAGCGGTGGGGACCGCCTCTCCTACGAGCAGTACTTC.

A few counts support this clonotype. This rearrangement joins TRBV7-9 to TRBJ2-7, with 12 bases matching TRBD2. This CDR3 contains 17 residues. Germline-derived CDR1 and CDR2 are SEHNR and FQNEAQ (reference sequence). Trimming took 5 bases from V and 2 from J; bases not matched to a gene: 10. This CDR3 is CASSPRLAGEGAYEQYF. The CDR3 DNA sequence: TGTGCCAGCAGCCCAAGACTAGCGGGAGAGGGGGCCTACGAGCAGTACTTC.

This clonotype was recorded at least ten times. The CDR3 protein is CASGGLNTEAFF. The CDR3 coding sequence is TGTGCCAGCGGGGGTTTGAACACTGAAGCTTTCTTT. The V and J genes are TRBV28 and TRBJ1-1; TRBD1 might be the D (5 bases). CDR1 and CDR2 (germline): MDHEN, SYDVKM. CDR3 length: 12 amino acids. V was trimmed by 8 bases and J by 0 bases, leaving 7 bases between them. The complete variable domain, with remaining parts taken from reference TRBV28 and TRBJ1-1, reads DVKVTQSSRYLVKRTGEKVFLECVQDMDHENMFWYRQDPGLGLRLIYFSYDVKMKEKGDIPEGYSVSREKKERFSLILESASTNQTSMYLCASGGLNTEAFFGQGTRLTVV.

This clonotype was counted a few times. The chain joins TRBV15 to TRBJ2-7; TRBD1 might be the D (5 bases). V lost 1 base and J 4 bases, leaving 8 bases between the germline ends. The CDR3 contains 13 residues. Germline V gene lookup returns CDR1 LNHNV and CDR2 YYDKDF (reference sequence). The CDR3 is CATSRAGRYEQYF. DNA for the CDR3: TGTGCCACCAGCAGAGCAGGGCGGTACGAGCAGTACTTC.

This clonotype came up a few times. The rearrangement links TRBV6-1 to TRBJ1-1; 9 bases agree with TRBD1. The germline CDR1 and CDR2 sequences are MNHNS and SASEGT. The CDR3 has 15 amino acids. V trimming: 6 bases; J trimming: 1 base; junction bases outside the gene matches: 6. Here the CDR3 DNA reads TGTGCCAGCAGGTCGGGACAGGGACCGAACACTGAAGCTTTCTTT. Amino acids: CASRSGQGPNTEAFF.

This clonotype was recorded many times. This sequence joins TRBV5-1 and TRBJ2-3, with D perhaps matching TRBD1 or TRBD2 (6 bases each). Germline V lookup: CDR1 SGHRS, CDR2 YFSETQ. V lost 4 bases to trimming and J lost 1 base, with 16 bases between them. The CDR3 runs 16 residues. CDR3 sequence: CASSPEGEVGTDTQYF. CDR3 nucleotides: TGCGCCAGCAGCCCGGAGGGGGAAGTGGGCACAGATACGCAGTATTTT.

In this sample, this clonotype turned up many times. The chain links TRBV6-1 to TRBJ1-5; D is unresolved. The CDR3 covers 14 residues. In germline, CDR1 is MNHNS, CDR2 SASEGT. Trimming shortened V by 4 bases and J by 3 bases, and 10 bases separated the two germline ends. This chain's CDR3 is CASSGGQSNQPQHF. The CDR3 DNA sequence: TGTGCCAGCAGTGGAGGGCAATCCAATCAGCCCCAGCATTTT.

This clonotype was picked up many times. V and J are TRBV20-1 and TRBJ2-1, with D possibly being TRBD2 (6 bases). Germline CDR1 is DFQATT and CDR2 is SNEGSKA (reference sequence). The length of the CDR3 is 13 residues. The germline V and J ends were trimmed by 1 base and 4 bases, with 8 bases remaining between them. The CDR3 region has the DNA TGCAGTGCTAGAGGGGGGACTTACAATGAGCAGTTCTTC. It is translated as CSARGGTYNEQFF.

This clonotype turned up a few times. The rearrangement uses TRBV20-1 and TRBJ2-7; D is undetermined. This CDR3 comprises 13 residues. V dropped 6 bases and J dropped 3 bases, with 15 bases sitting between them. Germline CDR1 reads DFQATT; CDR2 reads SNEGSKA (reference sequence). The DNA of the CDR3 is TGCAGTGCCCCCCCGAGCGACCACTACGAGCAGTACTTC. Its translation is CSAPPSDHYEQYF.

This clonotype has ten or more counts. The V and J genes are TRBV20-1 and TRBJ2-3, with D perhaps TRBD2 (7 bases). The V and J ends lost 3 bases and 4 bases respectively, with 17 bases between them. Germline values: CDR1 DFQATT, CDR2 SNEGSKA (reference sequence). This CDR3 contains 15 residues. The CDR3 is CSASGGGPRPDTQYF. CDR3 nucleotides: TGCAGTGCTAGTGGGGGGGGCCCTCGACCAGATACGCAGTATTTT.

In regard to this clonotype: Germline is not matched at one junction end, which may reflect a read error. The chain links TRBV12-3 or TRBV12-4 to TRBJ2-5, with 9 positions matching TRBD1. The CDR3 totals 13 residues. The CDR3 nucleotides read TGTGCCAGCAGGAAAGGGACAGGGAGGTCCAGGGACTTC. This encodes CASRKGTGRSRDF.

The genes are TRBV4-3 and TRBJ2-5, with TRBD2 matching over 10 bases. The junction had 6 bases not matched to a gene; V was cut back by 1 base and J by 7 bases. This CDR3 comprises 15 residues. Germline-derived CDR1 and CDR2 are LGHNA and YSLEER. Written as DNA, the CDR3 is TGCGCCAGCAGCCAAGCCGAAGAGCGGGAGGGGACCCAGTACTTC. Its translation: CASSQAEEREGTQYF.

This clonotype was recorded many times. This rearrangement joins TRBV30 to TRBJ1-5; D is unresolved. This CDR3 contains 14 residues. Germline-derived CDR1 and CDR2 are GTSNPN and SVGIG (reference sequence). The V end was cut by 1 base, the J end by 1 base, with 8 bases between. The CDR3 region is CAWSEGGSNQPQHF. DNA of the CDR3: TGTGCCTGGAGTGAAGGAGGGAGCAATCAGCCCCAGCATTTT.

This clonotype showed up many times. The V call is TRBV30, the J call TRBJ1-1; D is perhaps TRBD1 (6 bases). The germline V and J ends were trimmed by 0 bases and 0 bases, with 11 bases remaining between them. In germline, CDR1 is GTSNPN, CDR2 SVGIG (reference sequence). The CDR3 spans 15 residues. CDR3 nucleotide sequence: TGTGCCTGGAGTGTTAGAGACAGGATGAACACTGAAGCTTTCTTT. Translated, it gives CAWSVRDRMNTEAFF.

V and J are TRBV2 and TRBJ2-4, with D possibly being TRBD2 (7 bases). Trimming left V 6 bases short and J 6 bases short, with 24 bases between. This CDR3 spans 17 amino acids. Germline V CDR1 and CDR2: SNHLY, FYNNEI. Here the CDR3 reads CASSSPGRGAILNIQYF. The CDR3 bases are TGTGCCAGCAGCTCCCCGGGACGGGGGGCTATACTAAACATTCAGTACTTC.

This clonotype has a count of ten or more. This chain joins TRBV12-3 or TRBV12-4 and TRBJ2-7; D perhaps matches TRBD1 (6 bases). The CDR3 extends over 14 amino acids. With 7 bases removed from V and 3 bases from J, the gap between germline ends came to 16 bases. The CDR3 spells CASTTRQVGYEQYF. The CDR3 bases are TGTGCCAGCACCACCCGACAGGTTGGCTACGAGCAGTACTTC.

This clonotype was recorded at least ten times. The CDR3 is CASTKAGGSTDTQYF. The DNA for the CDR3 is TGTGCCAGCACCAAAGCAGGTGGGAGCACAGATACGCAGTATTTT. The V gene is TRBV7-9, the J gene TRBJ2-3, with D uncertain. This CDR3 has 15 residues. V lost 7 bases, J lost 0 bases, and 14 bases lay in between. The germline gives CDR1 SEHNR, CDR2 FQNEAQ (reference sequence).

This clonotype showed up many times. V is TRBV30 and J is TRBJ1-1; unclear D gene. CDR1 and CDR2 from the germline V gene are GTSNPN and SVGIG (reference sequence). The CDR3 extends over 11 amino acids. V dropped 1 base and J dropped 10 bases, with 10 bases sitting between them. For the CDR3, the DNA is TGTGCCTGGAGTGCCTCCGTAGGAGCTTTCTTT. Translated, it gives CAWSASVGAFF.

In this sample, this clonotype turned up many times. The chain recombines TRBV7-2 with TRBJ2-5; TRBD1 agrees at 9 bases. Germline loops: CDR1 SGHTA, CDR2 FQGNSA. The CDR3 spans 12 residues. With V trimmed by 4 bases and J by 13 bases, 7 bases remained unmatched. DNA of the CDR3: TGTGCCAGCAGCTCGGACAGGGGCCTTAGGTACTTC. This gives the protein CASSSDRGLRYF.

The J gene is TRBJ1-1, the V gene TRBV14; TRBD1 aligns across 9 bases. V shed 5 bases and J 7 bases; nucleotides not matched to a gene: 14. Germline CDR1 and CDR2: SGHDN and FVKESK. The CDR3 extends over 16 amino acids. The CDR3 DNA is TGTGCCAGCAGCAAGTCACAGGGGGCGCTGGGGATTGAAGCTTTCTTT. It translates to CASSKSQGALGIEAFF.

This clonotype was observed many times. V gene TRBV7-3 combines with J gene TRBJ2-3; D is ambiguous. V gave up 4 bases and J gave up 0 bases, with 8 bases separating them. Germline V gene lookup returns CDR1 SGHTA and CDR2 FQGTGA. The CDR3 extends over 14 amino acids. CDR3 nucleotides: TGTGCCAGCAGCTCGGAGCCTAGCACAGATACGCAGTATTTT. This codes for CASSSEPSTDTQYF.